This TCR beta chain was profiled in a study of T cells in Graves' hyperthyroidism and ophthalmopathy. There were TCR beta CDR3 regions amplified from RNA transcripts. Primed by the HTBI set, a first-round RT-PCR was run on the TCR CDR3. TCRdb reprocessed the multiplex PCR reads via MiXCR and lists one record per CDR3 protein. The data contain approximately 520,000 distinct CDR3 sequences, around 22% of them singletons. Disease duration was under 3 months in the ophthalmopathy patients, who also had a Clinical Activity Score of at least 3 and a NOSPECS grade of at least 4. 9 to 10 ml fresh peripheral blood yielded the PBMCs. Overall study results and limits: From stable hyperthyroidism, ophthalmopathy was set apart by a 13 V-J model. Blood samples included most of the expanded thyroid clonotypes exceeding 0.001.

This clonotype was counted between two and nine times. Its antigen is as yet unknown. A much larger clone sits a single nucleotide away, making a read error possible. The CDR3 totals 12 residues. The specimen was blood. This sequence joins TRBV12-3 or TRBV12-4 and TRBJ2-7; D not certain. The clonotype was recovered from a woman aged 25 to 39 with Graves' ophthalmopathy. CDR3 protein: CASSLRVHEQCF. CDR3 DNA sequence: TGTGCCAGCAGTTTAAGGGTACACGAGCAGTGCTTC.